What follows are 23 T cell receptor beta chains derived from one specimen sequenced in a study of breast tumors, draining lymph nodes, adjacent tissues. TCRdb processed the multiplex PCR reads anew with MiXCR; each CDR3 protein has one entry. Altogether about 35,000 distinct CDR3 sequences are present, 35% to 40% being singletons, with the ten largest covering roughly a tenth. The sample was breast tumor tissue. The origin of the receptors is a female donor with breast cancer. Some clones in this sample may be carry-over from other donors' samples.

The CDR3 sequence is CASSENPSGRVFAQYF. CDR3 nucleotide sequence: TGTGCCAGCAGTGAAAATCCTAGCGGGAGGGTGTTTGCGCAGTATTTT. This rearrangement joins TRBV2 to TRBJ2-3, with 12 bases identical to TRBD2. Germline loops: CDR1 SNHLY, CDR2 FYNNEI. The CDR3 extends over 16 amino acids. Trimming at V came to 2 bases and at J to 10 bases, leaving 10 bases not matched to a gene.

The rearrangement joins TRBV5-8 to TRBJ1-5, with a weak D call TRBD1 (6 bases). V was clipped by 0 bases and J by 6 bases, with 13 bases between them. The CDR3 consists of 15 residues. The germline V gene has CDR1 SGHTS and CDR2 YDEGEE. The CDR3 nucleotides read TGTGCCAGCAGCTTGGAGGGGGTCGGGGGTCAGCCCCAGCATTTT. Encoded protein: CASSLEGVGGQPQHF.

At least ten counts were recorded for this clonotype. The rearrangement uses TRBV10-3 and TRBJ1-5; TRBD1 matches at 9 bases. Germline V gives CDR1 ENHRY, CDR2 SYGVKD. The CDR3 has 15 amino acids. J gave up 4 bases and V 3 bases, and 4 bases lay outside the gene matches. This CDR3 is CAISEGDRVNQPQHF. The CDR3 DNA reads TGTGCCATCAGTGAAGGGGACAGGGTAAATCAGCCCCAGCATTTT.

This clonotype was recorded many times. The chain uses TRBV4-1 and TRBJ2-7; 8 nucleotides line up with TRBD2. CDR1 and CDR2 (germline): MGHRA, YSYEKL. Trimming took 0 bases from V and 3 from J; bases not matched to a gene: 16. The CDR3 consists of 19 residues. CDR3: CASSQEPSYTVAGNYEQYF. In nucleotides, the CDR3 is TGCGCCAGCAGCCAAGAGCCCAGTTATACAGTAGCGGGAAACTACGAGCAGTACTTC.

The table lists this clonotype with a few counts. CDR3 region: CASSYSSGEGWSGNTIYF. As DNA, the CDR3 is TGTGCCAGCAGTTACTCGAGCGGGGAAGGATGGTCTGGAAACACCATATATTTT. The V gene is TRBV6-2 or TRBV6-3, the J gene TRBJ1-3; D is uncertain. V was shortened by 0 bases and J by 1 base, with 16 bases between the two germline ends. The CDR3 is made up of 18 amino acids. The germline V gene has CDR1 MNHEY and CDR2 SVGEGT.

This clonotype appeared many times. The CDR3: CASSPSGSYEQYF. DNA for the CDR3: TGTGCCAGCTCACCTAGCGGGAGTTACGAGCAGTACTTC. The genes are TRBV18 and TRBJ2-7, with 9 bases fitting TRBD2. This CDR3 comprises 13 residues. The germline CDR1 and CDR2 sequences are KGHSH and LQKENI. The V and J ends lost 3 bases and 4 bases, in that order; junction bases with no gene match: 1. The entire variable domain, with the rest obtained from reference TRBV18 and TRBJ2-7, is as follows: NAGVMQNPRHLVRRRGQEARLRCSPMKGHSHVYWYRQLPEEGLKFMVYLQKENIIDESGMPKERFSAEFPKEGPSILRIQQVVRGDSAAYFCASSPSGSYEQYFGPGTRLTVT.

The chain combines TRBV6-5 with TRBJ2-7; tentatively, D is TRBD1 (6 bases). This CDR3 region has 15 residues. The germline V and J ends were trimmed by 6 bases and 3 bases, with 18 bases remaining between them. Germline CDR1 and CDR2: MNHEY and SVGAGI. CDR3 sequence: CASSRDGQGSYEQYF. The CDR3 nucleotides are TGTGCCAGCAGCCGTGATGGGCAGGGGAGCTACGAGCAGTACTTC.

This clonotype was picked up many times. The rearrangement uses TRBV4-1 and TRBJ2-1; 9 nucleotides match TRBD1. The V segment lost 3 bases and the J segment 0 bases; nucleotides outside the gene matches: 3. Germline CDR1 and CDR2: MGHRA and YSYEKL. The length of the CDR3 is 16 residues. CDR3 loop: CASSHTTGGSYNEQFF. DNA of the CDR3: TGCGCCAGCAGCCATACGACAGGGGGCTCCTACAATGAGCAGTTCTTC.

This clonotype was counted ten times or more. V and J are TRBV7-3 and TRBJ2-1; either TRBD1 or TRBD2 may supply D (6 bases each). V was clipped by 8 bases and J by 9 bases, with 17 bases between them. The germline V gene encodes CDR1 SGHTA and CDR2 FQGTGA. The CDR3 extends over 13 amino acids. CDR3 protein: CASAGGPFGEQFF. CDR3 DNA: TGTGCCAGCGCTGGGGGGCCATTTGGTGAGCAGTTCTTC.

By sample fraction, this clonotype is medium-sized. The rearrangement uses TRBV20-1 and TRBJ2-1; a possible D gene is TRBD2 (6 bases). V was cut by 6 bases and J by 9 bases, with 24 bases left in between. The CDR3 is 15 residues long. Germline CDR1 is DFQATT and CDR2 is SNEGSKA (reference sequence). The DNA of the CDR3 is TGCAGTGCCACACATCGCGGAGGGCCCTGGGGTGAGCAGTTCTTC. Its protein product is CSATHRGGPWGEQFF.

This clonotype was recorded at least ten times. This rearrangement joins TRBV7-9 to TRBJ2-6, with unresolved D. CDR3 length: 14 residues. V lost 5 bases to trimming and J lost 1 base, with 6 bases between them. Germline V gives CDR1 SEHNR, CDR2 FQNEAQ (reference sequence). The CDR3, as DNA: TGTGCCAGCAGCATACTTTCTGGGGCCAACGTCCTGACTTTC. Amino acids: CASSILSGANVLTF.

V is TRBV29-1 and J is TRBJ2-4, with D perhaps TRBD2 (7 bases). V was shortened by 7 bases and J by 0 bases, with 25 bases between the two germline ends. From germline, CDR1 is SQVTM and CDR2 ANQGSEA. The CDR3 loop spans 18 amino acids. CDR3 in amino acids: CSAVTFAGASLAKNIQYF. The CDR3 region has the DNA TGCAGCGCCGTTACCTTTGCGGGGGCCAGCCTAGCCAAAAACATTCAGTACTTC.

This clonotype was observed at least ten times. The chain recombines TRBV5-5 with TRBJ2-7, with TRBD2 identical over 9 bases. Germline trimming cut 6 bases from V and 6 bases from J; bases unmatched to any gene: 13. The germline CDR1 and CDR2 sequences are SGHKS and YYEKEE (reference sequence). The CDR3 has 15 amino acids. The CDR3 spells CASNPQGLAGSEQYF. In DNA form, the CDR3 reads TGTGCCAGCAACCCTCAGGGGCTAGCGGGAAGCGAGCAGTACTTC.

There are a few counts of this clonotype. A much larger clone is a single base away; this may be a read error. The J gene is TRBJ2-1, the V gene TRBV20-1, with 14 bases aligning to TRBD2. This CDR3 contains 13 residues. Per the germline V gene, CDR1 is DFQATT and CDR2 is SNEGSKA (reference sequence). Written as DNA, the CDR3 is TGCAGTGGGAGGACTAGCGGGAGGTATGAGCGGTTCTTC. Its protein is CSGRTSGRYERFF.

The chain recombines TRBV20-1 with TRBJ2-2; TRBD1 agrees at 7 bases. V was clipped by 2 bases and J by 2 bases; unmatched bases: 11. CDR3 size: 17 residues. In germline, CDR1 is DFQATT, CDR2 SNEGSKA (reference sequence). For the CDR3, the DNA is TGCAGTGCTAGACCATCACCGGGACAGCGAAACACCGGGGAGCTGTTTTTT. It encodes CSARPSPGQRNTGELFF.

The V and J genes are TRBV28 and TRBJ2-7, with D possibly being TRBD1 (6 bases). Germline lookup yields CDR1 MDHEN and CDR2 SYDVKM. The CDR3 sequence is 15 residues long. Deletions cut 3 bases from V and 3 bases from J, with 15 bases between. The CDR3 loop reads CASSFRGGSRYEQYF. DNA for the CDR3: TGTGCCAGCAGTTTCAGGGGCGGCAGCCGCTACGAGCAGTACTTC.

This chain links TRBV5-1 with TRBJ2-2, with 12 bases aligning to TRBD2. The CDR3 covers 17 residues. Looked up from germline, CDR1 is SGHRS and CDR2 is YFSETQ. V was clipped by 2 bases and J by 5 bases; unmatched bases: 7. For the CDR3, the DNA is TGCGCCAGCAGCTTCATGACTAGCGGGAGTGGTACCGGGGAGCTGTTTTTT. It translates to CASSFMTSGSGTGELFF.

This clonotype was seen repeatedly, ten times or more. CDR3 protein: CASSLGRGELFF. The CDR3 coding sequence is TGTGCCAGCAGCTTAGGGAGAGGGGAGCTGTTTTTT. This sequence joins TRBV7-8 and TRBJ2-2; D ambiguous. V was cut by 1 base and J by 8 bases, with 5 bases left in between. The CDR3 is 12 residues long. The germline gives CDR1 SGHVS, CDR2 FQNEAQ. Full variable domain (outside the CDR3, taken from reference TRBV7-8 and TRBJ2-2): GAGVSQSPRYKVAKRGQDVALRCDPISGHVSLFWYQQALGQGPEFLTYFQNEAQLDKSGLPSDRFFAERPEGSVSTLKIQRTQQEDSAVYLCASSLGRGELFFGEGSRLTVL.

The CDR3 is CASSSGGGGDYGYTF. DNA of the CDR3: TGTGCCAGCAGCTCCGGGGGGGGAGGGGACTATGGCTACACCTTC. The chain employs TRBV5-6 and TRBJ1-2; the D gene is possibly TRBD1 (5 bases). In germline, CDR1 is SGHDT, CDR2 YYEEEE. V gave up 3 bases and J gave up 3 bases, with 15 bases separating them. This CDR3 has 15 amino acids.

V gene TRBV2 combines with J gene TRBJ2-1; D gene ambiguous. The length of the CDR3 is 11 residues. The V gene's germline CDR1 is SNHLY and CDR2 FYNNEI. Trimming took off 7 bases at V and 6 bases at J, with 7 bases between the two ends. CDR3 coding DNA: TGTGCCAGCAATGAGCGCAATGAGCAGTTCTTC. This sequence encodes CASNERNEQFF.

This clonotype was seen ten or more times. CDR3 DNA sequence: TGCGCCAGCAGAACAGGGAGTAGCGCAGATACGCAGTATTTT. Its translation is CASRTGSSADTQYF. The chain is built from TRBV5-1 and TRBJ2-3; possible D gene TRBD1, 6 bases. CDR3 length: 14 amino acids. Germline V lookup: CDR1 SGHRS, CDR2 YFSETQ. V was trimmed by 5 bases and J by 4 bases, leaving 14 bases between them.

This clonotype was seen a few times. The chain carries TRBV15 and TRBJ1-1; D remains unclear. The CDR3 is made up of 14 amino acids. The germline V and J ends were trimmed by 0 bases and 0 bases, with 5 bases remaining between them. Per germline, CDR1 LNHNV and CDR2 YYDKDF (reference sequence). CDR3 sequence: CATSRDYLNTEAFF. The CDR3 DNA sequence: TGTGCCACCAGCAGAGATTACCTGAACACTGAAGCTTTCTTT.

The chain is built from TRBV6-1 and TRBJ2-2; 9 bases are a match to TRBD1. Unmatched junction bases numbered 5, after V lost 10 bases and J lost 5 bases. The germline gives CDR1 MNHNS, CDR2 SASEGT. The CDR3 loop spans 13 amino acids. The CDR3 loop is CAKGQGGTGELFF. DNA for the CDR3: TGTGCCAAGGGACAGGGTGGGACCGGGGAGCTGTTTTTT.